The 8 T cell receptor beta chains below come from one sample, sequenced in a study of T cells after yellow fever vaccination. TCRdb re-derived calls from the 5' RACE reads in MiXCR, one entry per CDR3 protein. The data show a few hundred thousand distinct CDR3 sequences, about 6.2% seen once. Material: PBMCs, obtained 5 days after the yellow fever booster vaccination. The receptors stem from a man aged 25-45 years who received the YFV17D yellow fever vaccine.

The chain couples TRBV9 to TRBJ2-5, with unresolved D. Germline CDR1 SGDLS, CDR2 YYNGEE. The CDR3 is 13 residues long. The V end was cut by 0 bases, the J end by 7 bases, with 10 bases between. CDR3 sequence: CASSVDDFGTQYF. In DNA form, the CDR3 reads TGTGCCAGCAGCGTAGACGACTTCGGGACCCAGTACTTC.

The sample holds many counts of this clonotype. The genes are TRBV27 and TRBJ2-2; 9 bases fit TRBD2. The CDR3 length is 14 residues. The germline V gene has CDR1 MNHEY and CDR2 SMNVEV (reference sequence). V dropped 7 bases and J dropped 1; count of bases not matched to a gene: 1. The CDR3: CASTAGGNTGELFF. In DNA form, the CDR3 reads TGTGCCAGCACAGCGGGAGGGAACACCGGGGAGCTGTTTTTT.

This clonotype was seen at least ten times. This sequence joins TRBV12-3 or TRBV12-4 and TRBJ2-3; 14 bases line up with TRBD2. CDR3 size: 16 residues. V shed 5 bases and J 3 bases; nucleotides not matched to a gene: 4. CDR3 residues: CASSPRLAGGTDTQYF. The CDR3 nucleotides read TGTGCCAGCAGTCCCCGACTAGCGGGAGGGACAGATACGCAGTATTTT.

This chain joins TRBV7-2 and TRBJ1-5; D remains ambiguous. CDR1 and CDR2 from the germline V gene are SGHTA and FQGNSA. The V end was cut by 1 base, the J end by 3 bases, with 7 bases between. The CDR3 spans 14 residues. This chain's CDR3 is CASSLVGFNQPQHF. Here the CDR3 DNA reads TGTGCCAGCAGCTTAGTCGGCTTCAATCAGCCCCAGCATTTT.

The sample holds many counts of this clonotype. The chain recombines TRBV3-1 with TRBJ2-1, with 8 bases that match TRBD1. The CDR3 runs to 17 residues. J was trimmed by 8 bases and V by 5 bases; bases with no gene match: 17. CDR1 is LGHDT, CDR2 YNNKEL, per germline (reference sequence). CDR3 coding DNA: TGTGCCAGCAGCTCAATCCGGACCGGGACAGGTGTCGATGAGCAGTTCTTC. Amino acids: CASSSIRTGTGVDEQFF.

This clonotype has just a few counts. The chain carries TRBV7-2 and TRBJ2-3; D might be TRBD1 or TRBD2, each matching 6 bases. Trimming stripped 0 bases from V and 0 bases from J, with 10 bases between. This CDR3 contains 16 residues. Per the germline V gene, CDR1 is SGHTA and CDR2 is FQGNSA. CDR3 DNA sequence: TGTGCCAGCAGCTTAGCGCCGGGGGCGAGCACAGATACGCAGTATTTT. Translation gives CASSLAPGASTDTQYF.

A few counts support this clonotype. CDR3 DNA: TGCGCCAGCAGCCAAGATGATCTCCCCAATCAGCCCCAGCATTTT. Residues: CASSQDDLPNQPQHF. The chain uses TRBV4-1 and TRBJ1-5, with no clear D. Between the trimmed V and J ends, which lost 0 bases and 3 bases, there was a span of 9 bases. This CDR3 has 15 amino acids. The germline CDR1 and CDR2 sequences are MGHRA and YSYEKL.

In this sample, this clonotype turned up many times. The chain has TRBV19 and TRBJ1-2; maybe TRBD1 (6 bases). CDR1 LNHDA and CDR2 SQIVND come from the germline V gene (reference sequence). V lost 6 bases and J 4 bases, leaving 12 bases between the germline ends. This CDR3 comprises 13 residues. This CDR3 reads CASRRGTFYGYTF. CDR3 DNA sequence: TGTGCCAGTAGACGAGGGACATTCTATGGCTACACCTTC.